The 8 T cell receptor beta chains below all came from one sample that was sequenced in a study of blood T cell repertoires in COVID-19. Clones were sequenced by immunoSEQ multiplex PCR, and TCRdb holds only the in-frame ones, with some missing. The sample has about 250,000 clones, 88% seen once; the top ten hold 0.99%. Sequences were obtained from peripheral blood. The receptors here all came from a woman in her thirties or forties who had recovered from COVID-19.

In regard to this clone: At one end, the junction sequence differs from germline, possibly due to a read error. The V and J genes are TRBV7-2 and TRBJ2-2, with D maybe TRBD2 (6 bases). This CDR3 region has 15 residues. CDR1 is SGHTA and CDR2 is FQGNSA in the germline V gene. The CDR3: CAGSPSTGTVGELFF. In DNA, the CDR3 is TGTGCCGGCAGCCCCTCGACGGGGACTGTCGGGGAGCTGTTTTTT.

This chain links TRBV5-6 with TRBJ2-5; the match to TRBD1 covers 8 bases. Trimming at V came to 4 bases and at J to 4 bases, leaving 6 bases not matched to a gene. The CDR3 runs 14 residues. Germline V CDR1 and CDR2: SGHDT, YYEEEE. The CDR3 reads CASSAPGGRETQYF. In DNA form, the CDR3 reads TGTGCCAGCAGCGCCCCAGGGGGCCGAGAGACCCAGTACTTC. The variable domain in full, with the rest retrieved from reference TRBV5-6 and TRBJ2-5, is DAGVTQSPTHLIKTRGQQVTLRCSPKSGHDTVSWYQQALGQGPQFIFQYYEEEERQRGNFPDRFSGHQFPNYSSELNVNALLLGDSALYLCASSAPGGRETQYFGPGTRLLVL.

The rearrangement joins TRBV14 to TRBJ1-1; 8 bases fit TRBD1. The CDR3 length is 13 residues. Germline assignment: CDR1 SGHDN and CDR2 FVKESK. J gave up 6 bases and V 4 bases, and 4 bases lay outside the gene matches. CDR3 protein: CASSRGQGAEAFF. Written as DNA, the CDR3 is TGTGCCAGCAGCCGCGGACAGGGAGCTGAAGCTTTCTTT. The whole variable domain, remainder taken from reference TRBV14 and TRBJ1-1, is EAGVTQFPSHSVIEKGQTVTLRCDPISGHDNLYWYRRVMGKEIKFLLHFVKESKQDESGMPNNRFLAERTGGTYSTLKVQPAELEDSGVYFCASSRGQGAEAFFGQGTRLTVV.

In its sample, this clone was seen once. The chain uses TRBV19 and TRBJ1-1; 7 bases fit TRBD1. After removal of 3 bases from V and 1 base from J, the junction contained 5 bases not matched to a gene. The germline V gene encodes CDR1 LNHDA and CDR2 SQIVND (reference sequence). This CDR3 region has 15 residues. The CDR3 protein is CASSIDRDRNTEAFF. DNA of the CDR3: TGTGCCAGTAGTATCGACAGGGATAGGAACACTGAAGCTTTCTTT.

The chain employs TRBV27 and TRBJ1-6, with D unclear. Germline values: CDR1 MNHEY, CDR2 SMNVEV (reference sequence). V gave up 3 bases and J gave up 6 bases, with 3 bases separating them. This CDR3 has 12 amino acids. CDR3 sequence reads: CASSLSNSPLHF. In DNA, the CDR3 is TGTGCCAGCAGTTTGAGTAATTCACCCCTCCACTTT.

This clone was seen just once. This chain uses TRBV18 with TRBJ2-7; possible D gene TRBD2, 7 bases. Germline lookup yields CDR1 KGHSH and CDR2 LQKENI. V lost 1 base to trimming and J lost 1 base, with 14 bases between them. This CDR3 contains 16 residues. The CDR3 protein is CASSPRGGATSYEQYF. The CDR3 bases are TGTGCCAGCTCACCACGGGGGGGGGCCACTTCCTACGAGCAGTACTTC.

This chain uses TRBV5-4 with TRBJ2-5, with TRBD2 identical over 11 bases. The CDR3 is made up of 16 amino acids. The V gene's germline CDR1 is SGHNT and CDR2 YYREEE (reference sequence). The trim removed 0 bases at V and 4 bases at J, leaving 5 bases unmatched. CDR3 sequence reads: CASSLGLAGGGETQYF. DNA of the CDR3: TGTGCCAGCAGCTTGGGGCTAGCGGGAGGTGGAGAGACCCAGTACTTC.

J is TRBJ2-4 and V is TRBV10-3; D may be TRBD2 (7 bases). Germline CDR1 and CDR2: ENHRY and SYGVKD. This CDR3 comprises 14 residues. V lost 2 bases and J lost 11, with 16 bases in between. CDR3 sequence: CAISEGGAPKVQYF. In DNA, the CDR3 is TGTGCCATCAGTGAGGGGGGGGCACCGAAAGTTCAGTACTTC.